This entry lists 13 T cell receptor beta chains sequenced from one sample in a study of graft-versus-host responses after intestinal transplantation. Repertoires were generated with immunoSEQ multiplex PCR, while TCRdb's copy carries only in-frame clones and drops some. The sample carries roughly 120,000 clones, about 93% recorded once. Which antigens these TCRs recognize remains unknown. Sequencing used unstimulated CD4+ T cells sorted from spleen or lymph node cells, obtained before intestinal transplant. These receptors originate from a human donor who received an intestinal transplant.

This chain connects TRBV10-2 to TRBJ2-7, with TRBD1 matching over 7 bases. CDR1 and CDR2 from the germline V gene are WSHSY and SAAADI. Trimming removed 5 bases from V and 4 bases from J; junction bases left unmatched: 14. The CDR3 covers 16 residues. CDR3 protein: CASSNSSRSGGYEQYF. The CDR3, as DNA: TGCGCCAGCAGTAACTCCTCAAGATCAGGGGGATACGAGCAGTACTTC.

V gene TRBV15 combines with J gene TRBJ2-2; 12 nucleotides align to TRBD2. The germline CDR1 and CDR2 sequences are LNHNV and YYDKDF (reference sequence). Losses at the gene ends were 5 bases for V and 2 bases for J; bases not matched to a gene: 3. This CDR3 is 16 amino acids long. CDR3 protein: CATSGLAGPNTGELFF. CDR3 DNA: TGTGCCACCAGCGGACTAGCGGGACCCAACACCGGGGAGCTGTTTTTT. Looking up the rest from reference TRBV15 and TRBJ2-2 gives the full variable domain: DAMVIQNPRYQVTQFGKPVTLSCSQTLNHNVMYWYQQKSSQAPKLLFHYYDKDFNNEADTPDNFQSRRPNTSFCFLDIRSPGLGDTAMYLCATSGLAGPNTGELFFGEGSRLTVL.

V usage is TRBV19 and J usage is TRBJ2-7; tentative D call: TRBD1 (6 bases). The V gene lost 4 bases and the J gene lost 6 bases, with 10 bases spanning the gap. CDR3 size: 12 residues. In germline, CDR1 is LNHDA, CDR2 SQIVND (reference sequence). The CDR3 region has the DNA TGTGCCAGTAGTACCGGACAGTTCGAGCAGTACTTC. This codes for CASSTGQFEQYF.

The CDR3 here is CASGSKGFTGTSGVHEQFF. The CDR3 nucleotides are TGTGCCAGCGGATCAAAGGGGTTCACCGGGACTAGCGGGGTTCATGAGCAGTTCTTC. This sequence joins TRBV4-2 and TRBJ2-1, with 13 bases lining up with TRBD2. J was trimmed by 8 bases and V by 8 bases; bases with no gene match: 21. The germline gives CDR1 LGHNA, CDR2 YNFKEQ. There are 19 residues in the CDR3.

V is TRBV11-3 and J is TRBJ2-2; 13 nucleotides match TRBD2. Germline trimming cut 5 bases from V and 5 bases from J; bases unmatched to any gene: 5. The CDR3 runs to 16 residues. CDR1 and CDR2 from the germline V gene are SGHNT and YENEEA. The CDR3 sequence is CASSPGTSGNTGELFF. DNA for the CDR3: TGTGCCAGCAGCCCGGGGACTAGCGGGAATACCGGGGAGCTGTTTTTT.

In DNA form, the CDR3 reads TGTGCCAGCAGTTGGGGACGGACGAACACCGGGGAGCTGTTTTTT. It codes for CASSWGRTNTGELFF. V usage is TRBV6-5 and J usage is TRBJ2-2, with D perhaps being TRBD1 or TRBD2 (5 bases each). There are 15 residues in the CDR3. With 4 bases removed from V and 0 bases from J, the gap between germline ends came to 9 bases. Germline CDR1 MNHEY, CDR2 SVGAGI.

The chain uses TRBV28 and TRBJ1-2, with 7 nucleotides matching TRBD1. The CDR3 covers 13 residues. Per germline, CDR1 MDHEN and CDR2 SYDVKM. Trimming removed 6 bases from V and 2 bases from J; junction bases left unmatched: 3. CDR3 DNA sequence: TGTGCCAGCAGGGCAGGGGGAAACTATGGCTACACCTTC. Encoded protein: CASRAGGNYGYTF.

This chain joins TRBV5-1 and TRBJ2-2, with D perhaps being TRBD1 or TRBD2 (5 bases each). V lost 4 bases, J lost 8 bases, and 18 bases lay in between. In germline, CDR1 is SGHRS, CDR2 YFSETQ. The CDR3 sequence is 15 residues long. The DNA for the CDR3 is TGCGCCAGCAGCAAGGGACGCTTGCTTGCGGGGGAGCTGTTTTTT. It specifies CASSKGRLLAGELFF.

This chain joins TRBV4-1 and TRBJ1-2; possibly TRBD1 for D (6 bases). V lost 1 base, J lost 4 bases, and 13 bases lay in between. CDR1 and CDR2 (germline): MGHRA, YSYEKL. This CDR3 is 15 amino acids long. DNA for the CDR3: TGCGCCAGCAGCCAAGGGGCAGGGGACCTCTATGGCTACACCTTC. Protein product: CASSQGAGDLYGYTF.

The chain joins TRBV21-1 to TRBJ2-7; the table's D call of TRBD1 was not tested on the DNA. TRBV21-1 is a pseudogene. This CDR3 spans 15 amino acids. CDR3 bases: TGTGCCAGCAGCAAAGGCGGGACAGGGTCCTACGAGCAGTACTTC. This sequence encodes CASSKGGTGSYEQYF.

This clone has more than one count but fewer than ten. This CDR3 is CASSHTHSYGYTF. CDR3 nucleotide sequence: TGTGCCAGCAGCCATACACACTCATATGGCTACACCTTC. V is TRBV2 and J is TRBJ1-2; no reliable D call. The CDR3 is made up of 13 amino acids. V was shortened by 6 bases and J by 5 bases, with 13 bases between the two germline ends. CDR1 is SNHLY and CDR2 is FYNNEI in the germline V gene.

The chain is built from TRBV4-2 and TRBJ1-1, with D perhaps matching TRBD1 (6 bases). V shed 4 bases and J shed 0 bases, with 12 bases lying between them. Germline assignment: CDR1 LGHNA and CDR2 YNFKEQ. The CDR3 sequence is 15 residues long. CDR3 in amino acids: CASSPQQGLNTEAFF. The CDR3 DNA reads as TGTGCCAGCAGCCCCCAACAGGGATTGAACACTGAAGCTTTCTTT.

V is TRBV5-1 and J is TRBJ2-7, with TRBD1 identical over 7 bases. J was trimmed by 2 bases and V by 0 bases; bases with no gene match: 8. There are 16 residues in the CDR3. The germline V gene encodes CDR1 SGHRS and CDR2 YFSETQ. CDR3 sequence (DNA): TGCGCCAGCAGCTTGGAGGCGGCAGGGGGTCCCTACGAGCAGTACTTC. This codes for CASSLEAAGGPYEQYF. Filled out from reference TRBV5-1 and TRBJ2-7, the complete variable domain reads KAGVTQTPRYLIKTRGQQVTLSCSPISGHRSVSWYQQTPGQGLQFLFEYFSETQRNKGNFPGRFSGRQFSNSRSEMNVSTLELGDSALYLCASSLEAAGGPYEQYFGPGTRLTVT.